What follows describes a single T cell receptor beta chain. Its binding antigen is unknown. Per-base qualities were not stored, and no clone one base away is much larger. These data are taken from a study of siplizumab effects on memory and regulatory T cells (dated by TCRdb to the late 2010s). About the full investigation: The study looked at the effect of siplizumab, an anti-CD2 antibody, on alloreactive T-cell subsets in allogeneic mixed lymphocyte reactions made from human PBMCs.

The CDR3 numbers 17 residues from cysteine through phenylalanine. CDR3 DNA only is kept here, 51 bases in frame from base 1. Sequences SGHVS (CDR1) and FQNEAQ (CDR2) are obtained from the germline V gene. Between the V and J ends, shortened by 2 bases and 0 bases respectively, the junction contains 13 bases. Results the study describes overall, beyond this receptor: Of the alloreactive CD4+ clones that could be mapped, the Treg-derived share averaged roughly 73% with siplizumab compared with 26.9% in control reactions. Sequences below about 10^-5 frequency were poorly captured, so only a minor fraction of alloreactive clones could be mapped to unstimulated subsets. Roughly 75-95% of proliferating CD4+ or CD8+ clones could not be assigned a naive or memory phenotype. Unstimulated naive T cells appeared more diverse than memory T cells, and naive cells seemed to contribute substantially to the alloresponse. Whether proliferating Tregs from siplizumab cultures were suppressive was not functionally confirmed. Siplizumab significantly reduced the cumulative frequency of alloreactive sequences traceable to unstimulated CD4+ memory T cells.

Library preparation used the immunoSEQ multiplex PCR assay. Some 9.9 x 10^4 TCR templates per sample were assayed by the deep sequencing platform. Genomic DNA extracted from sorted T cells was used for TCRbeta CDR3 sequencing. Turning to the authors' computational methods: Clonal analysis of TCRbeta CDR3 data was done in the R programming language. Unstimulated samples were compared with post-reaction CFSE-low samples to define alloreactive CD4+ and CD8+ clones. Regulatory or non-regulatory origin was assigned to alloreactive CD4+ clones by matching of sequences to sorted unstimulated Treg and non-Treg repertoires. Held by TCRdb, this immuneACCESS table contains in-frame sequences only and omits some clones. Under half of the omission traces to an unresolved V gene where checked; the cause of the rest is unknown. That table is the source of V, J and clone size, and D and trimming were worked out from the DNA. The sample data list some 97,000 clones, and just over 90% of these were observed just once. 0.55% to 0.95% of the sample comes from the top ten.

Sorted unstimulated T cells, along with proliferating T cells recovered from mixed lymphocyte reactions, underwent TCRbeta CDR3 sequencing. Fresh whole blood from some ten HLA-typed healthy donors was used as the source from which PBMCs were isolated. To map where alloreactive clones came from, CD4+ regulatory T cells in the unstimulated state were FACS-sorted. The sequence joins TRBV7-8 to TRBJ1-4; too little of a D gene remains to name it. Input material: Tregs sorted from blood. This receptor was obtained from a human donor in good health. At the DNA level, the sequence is TGTGCCAGCAGCTTATGGTCCGGCTTTGCAACTAATGAAAAACTGTTTTTT. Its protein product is CASSLWSGFATNEKLFF.